This T cell receptor beta chain derives from a study of T cells in Graves' hyperthyroidism and ophthalmopathy. Concerning this clonotype itself: The target antigen is unknown. At one of its ends the junction is not consistent with the germline gene, which may arise from a read error.

What was amplified from RNA transcripts were TCR beta CDR3 regions. HTBI primers were employed in a first-round RT-PCR of the TCR CDR3. TCRdb fed the multiplex PCR reads into MiXCR, producing one record per CDR3 protein. The data show roughly 500,000 distinct CDR3 sequences, about 45% seen once. General observations from the study: Ophthalmopathy was identified by the model a median about 6 months ahead of onset.

This clonotype was sampled from an adult woman with Graves' disease, either hyperthyroidism or ophthalmopathy (not recorded which). The specimen was peripheral blood or thyroid tissue (not recorded which).

The CDR3 is CASSQGVVQGAIGTEAFF. The DNA of the CDR3 is TGCGCCAGCAGCCAAGGTGTTGTCCAAGGGGCAATAGGCACTGAAGCTTTCTTT. The rearrangement links TRBV5-8 to TRBJ1-1; tentatively, D is TRBD1 (5 bases). Germline loops: CDR1 SGHTS, CDR2 YDEGEE. The CDR3 has 18 amino acids.